The 26 T cell receptor beta chains reported below all come from one sample, sequenced in a study of blood T cells in healthy people across ages (dated by TCRdb to the mid-2010s). Preparation of the library involved 5' RACE. These reads were obtained on an Illumina HiSeq 2500. A second PCR of roughly 6 to 12 cycles was performed with a sample-barcoded 5' primer and a J-beta primer mix. TCRdb reprocessed the public reads (quality trimming at Q25 with fastp, clone calling with MiXCR) and kept in-frame beta chains. Under each unique CDR3 protein, matching rows form one entry showing the most common genes and DNA. The sample table lists 1.5 million to 2 million distinct CDR3 sequences, around 36% of them with a count of one. The ten top clones hold 10% to 12% of the sample. Sequencing was performed on blood. The source of these receptors is a woman younger than 45 in good health.

This clonotype showed up just a few times. The rearrangement links TRBV7-3 to TRBJ2-3, with D uncertain. Trimming pared 5 bases from V and 4 bases from J, leaving 16 bases between. From germline, CDR1 is SGHTA and CDR2 FQGTGA. CDR3 size: 15 residues. The CDR3 DNA sequence: TGTGCCAGCAGCCCGGACCCTCAAGGTGCAGATACGCAGTATTTT. It specifies CASSPDPQGADTQYF.

The V and J genes are TRBV6-1 and TRBJ1-5; tentative D call: TRBD1 (5 bases). Trimming took off 3 bases at V and 5 bases at J, with 17 bases between the two ends. CDR3 size: 16 residues. The germline V gene encodes CDR1 MNHNS and CDR2 SASEGT. The CDR3 here is CASSDKVGRKYQPQHF. DNA of the CDR3: TGTGCCAGCAGTGATAAGGTGGGACGGAAATATCAGCCCCAGCATTTT.

There are a few counts of this clonotype. The chain has TRBV20-1 and TRBJ2-3; the D gene is possibly TRBD2 (6 bases). This CDR3 is 16 amino acids long. V was trimmed by 3 bases and J by 4 bases, leaving 20 bases between them. Germline CDR1 reads DFQATT; CDR2 reads SNEGSKA (reference sequence). CDR3 protein: CSARENLAPLADTQYF. The DNA of the CDR3 is TGCAGTGCTAGGGAAAATCTAGCGCCTTTGGCAGATACGCAGTATTTT.

This clonotype has only a few counts. The chain couples TRBV12-5 to TRBJ2-5, with 7 nucleotides matching TRBD1. V was clipped by 2 bases and J by 2 bases; unmatched bases: 8. From germline, CDR1 is LGHNT and CDR2 FRNRAP. This CDR3 spans 16 amino acids. The CDR3 loop is CASGLPRDSLQETQYF. For the CDR3, the DNA is TGTGCTAGTGGTTTGCCCCGGGACAGCCTACAAGAGACCCAGTACTTC.

With respect to this clonotype: At one of its ends the junction is not consistent with the germline gene, which may arise from a read error. DNA for the CDR3: TGTGCCGGCAGTTTTGTACAGGCCCAAGAGACCCAGTACTTC. Amino acid sequence: CAGSFVQAQETQYF. V usage is TRBV12-3 or TRBV12-4 and J usage is TRBJ2-5; TRBD1 is a possible D gene (5 bases). The CDR3 loop spans 14 amino acids.

This chain joins TRBV6-1 and TRBJ2-3; 10 bases are shared with TRBD2. The ends lost 5 bases at V and 5 bases at J; junction bases unmatched: 4. The CDR3 has 14 residues. Germline CDR1 and CDR2: MNHNS and SASEGT. CDR3 sequence reads: CASSSSGRLDTQYF. Written as DNA, the CDR3 is TGTGCCAGCAGTTCTAGCGGGAGACTAGATACGCAGTATTTT.

This clonotype was seen a handful of times. The gene calls are TRBV5-1 and TRBJ2-5; 10 bases are shared with TRBD2. V was pared by 4 bases and J by 5 bases, with 8 bases of the junction left unmatched. There are 15 residues in the CDR3. Germline CDR1 reads SGHRS; CDR2 reads YFSETQ. The CDR3 DNA reads TGCGCCAGCAGCGGGGGACTAGCGAAAGCGGAGACCCAGTACTTC. As protein: CASSGGLAKAETQYF.

A single count supports this clonotype. The gene calls are TRBV7-3 and TRBJ2-1, with unresolved D. V was pared by 0 bases and J by 8 bases, with 14 bases between. Germline CDR1 is SGHTA and CDR2 is FQGTGA. CDR3 length: 15 residues. In nucleotides, the CDR3 is TGTGCCAGCAGCTTAACGAGGTTCTCGGGCTATGAGCAGTTCTTC. Translation: CASSLTRFSGYEQFF.

The V and J genes are TRBV5-1 and TRBJ2-7, with D possibly TRBD2 on 5 matching bases. The CDR3 runs to 13 residues. Germline loops: CDR1 SGHRS, CDR2 YFSETQ. The V end lost 2 bases, the J end lost 3 bases, and 9 bases lay between the germline ends. The CDR3 DNA sequence: TGCGCCAGCAGCTTCCAGGAGGTCTACGAGCAGTACTTC. Residues: CASSFQEVYEQYF. The whole variable domain, remainder taken from reference TRBV5-1 and TRBJ2-7, is KAGVTQTPRYLIKTRGQQVTLSCSPISGHRSVSWYQQTPGQGLQFLFEYFSETQRNKGNFPGRFSGRQFSNSRSEMNVSTLELGDSALYLCASSFQEVYEQYFGPGTRLTVT.

The chain carries TRBV3-1 and TRBJ2-7; weak D call: TRBD1 (7 bases). The CDR3 loop spans 14 amino acids. Trimming stripped 3 bases from V and 5 bases from J, with 14 bases between. CDR1 and CDR2 from the germline V gene are LGHDT and YNNKEL (reference sequence). This CDR3 reads CASSHFQGGHEQYF. CDR3 DNA sequence: TGTGCCAGCAGCCATTTCCAGGGGGGTCACGAGCAGTACTTC.

Details on this clonotype: Possible read error: a much larger clone is one base away. V usage is TRBV7-3 and J usage is TRBJ2-5; the match to TRBD2 covers 8 bases. The CDR3 runs 13 residues. Germline assignment: CDR1 SGHTA and CDR2 FQGTGA. Germline trimming cut 3 bases from V and 11 bases from J; bases unmatched to any gene: 8. CDR3 nucleotides: TGTGCCAGCAGCTTCACGACTAGCGATGAGCAGTACTTC. This sequence encodes CASSFTTSDEQYF.

The chain combines TRBV7-8 with TRBJ2-3, with D unclear. The length of the CDR3 is 14 residues. Per germline, CDR1 SGHVS and CDR2 FQNEAQ. V gave up 5 bases and J gave up 2 bases, with 11 bases separating them. CDR3 coding DNA: TGTGCCAGCAGCGTAACTTTTACCACAGATACGCAGTATTTT. Its translation: CASSVTFTTDTQYF.

V is TRBV4-1 and J is TRBJ2-7, with 8 bases fitting TRBD2. Losses at the gene ends were 2 bases for V and 4 bases for J; bases not matched to a gene: 7. Looked up from germline, CDR1 is MGHRA and CDR2 is YSYEKL. The CDR3 sequence is 15 residues long. CDR3 protein: CASSQSRAGGYEQYF. The CDR3 DNA reads as TGCGCCAGCAGCCAATCCAGGGCGGGGGGTTACGAGCAGTACTTC.

This clonotype was counted only a few times. The chain is built from TRBV6-2 or TRBV6-3 and TRBJ2-1, with TRBD2 matching 9 bases. Losses at the gene ends were 7 bases for V and 3 bases for J; bases not matched to a gene: 13. The CDR3 is 17 amino acids. Germline CDR1 is MNHEY and CDR2 is SVGEGT. The CDR3 region has the DNA TGTGCCAGCACTACGGACTGGGCTAGCGGGGACTACAATGAGCAGTTCTTC. Its translation is CASTTDWASGDYNEQFF.

The CDR3 DNA follows: TGTGCCATTGGACGGGCGAATGAGCAGTTCTTC. It yields the protein CAIGRANEQFF. The chain joins TRBV10-3 to TRBJ2-1; D gene unclear. The CDR3 runs 11 residues. V dropped 9 bases and J dropped 7 bases, with 10 bases sitting between them. Looked up from germline, CDR1 is ENHRY and CDR2 is SYGVKD.

J is TRBJ2-2 and V is TRBV28; possible D gene TRBD1, 6 bases. This CDR3 is 12 amino acids long. Germline-derived CDR1 and CDR2 are MDHEN and SYDVKM. Trimming stripped 7 bases from V and 8 bases from J, with 11 bases between. CDR3 sequence: CASNQGGGELFF. The CDR3 bases are TGTGCCAGCAATCAAGGGGGTGGGGAGCTGTTTTTT.

This clonotype was seen a handful of times. This chain uses TRBV2 with TRBJ2-1; D may be TRBD1 (6 bases). Germline lookup yields CDR1 SNHLY and CDR2 FYNNEI. V was trimmed by 6 bases and J by 8 bases, leaving 11 bases between them. This CDR3 is 12 amino acids long. The CDR3 bases are TGTGCCAGCAGAATGCAGGGGTATGAGCAGTTCTTC. It is translated as CASRMQGYEQFF.

The genes are TRBV27 and TRBJ2-6; D call uncertain. This CDR3 contains 17 residues. Germline-derived CDR1 and CDR2 are MNHEY and SMNVEV (reference sequence). V lost 2 bases, J lost 0 bases, and 11 bases lay in between. For the CDR3, the DNA is TGTGCCAGCAGTTTAATCCTCCCAGACTCTGGGGCCAACGTCCTGACTTTC. Encoded protein: CASSLILPDSGANVLTF.

The CDR3 nucleotides are TGTGCCACCAGTGATGGGACTAGCGGGAGTGGGCAGTTCTTC. It specifies CATSDGTSGSGQFF. V gene TRBV24-1 combines with J gene TRBJ2-1; 14 nucleotides match TRBD2. The V and J ends lost 3 bases and 12 bases, in that order; junction bases with no gene match: 3. CDR1 and CDR2 (germline): KGHDR, SFDVKD. The length of the CDR3 is 14 residues.

There are a few counts of this clonotype. This chain uses TRBV13 with TRBJ2-6; D possibly uses TRBD1 or TRBD2 (5 bases each). The germline gives CDR1 PRHDT, CDR2 FYEKMQ (reference sequence). This CDR3 contains 16 residues. V lost 8 bases and J 0 bases, leaving 14 bases between the germline ends. The CDR3 bases are TGTGCCAGCCCGGGACGGACGAGCTCTGGGGCCAACGTCCTGACTTTC. This sequence encodes CASPGRTSSGANVLTF.

V usage is TRBV20-1 and J usage is TRBJ2-3; weak D call: TRBD2 (7 bases). Germline-derived CDR1 and CDR2 are DFQATT and SNEGSKA (reference sequence). The CDR3 runs to 16 residues. V lost 3 bases and J 3 bases, leaving 19 bases between the germline ends. CDR3 sequence reads: CSARSWGGGLTDTQYF. CDR3 DNA: TGCAGTGCTAGGTCCTGGGGGGGGGGCCTGACAGATACGCAGTATTTT.

This clonotype was picked up a small number of times. The CDR3 nucleotides are TGTGCCAGCAGCCTTACTAGCGGGGGGGCGGTTGAGCAGTACTTC. Its protein product is CASSLTSGGAVEQYF. This sequence joins TRBV3-1 and TRBJ2-7; 13 nucleotides align to TRBD2. The length of the CDR3 is 15 residues. Germline CDR1 and CDR2: LGHDT and YNNKEL (reference sequence). J gave up 7 bases and V 4 bases, and 7 bases lay outside the gene matches.

Points on this clonotype: Germline is not matched at one junction end, which may reflect a read error. This chain uses TRBV20-1 with TRBJ1-5, with D uncertain. This CDR3 spans 15 amino acids. Germline V gives CDR1 DFQATT, CDR2 SNEGSKA (reference sequence). The CDR3 region has the DNA TGCAGTGCTAGAGGGGGTGCGTATAGCAGTCAGCCCCAGCATTTT. This translates into CSARGGAYSSQPQHF.

At least ten counts were recorded for this clonotype. The genes are TRBV7-2 and TRBJ2-3; 13 nucleotides align to TRBD2. Losses at the gene ends were 7 bases for V and 4 bases for J; bases not matched to a gene: 14. This CDR3 has 18 residues. CDR1 and CDR2 (germline): SGHTA, FQGNSA. The DNA for the CDR3 is TGTGCCAGCACCAGAAGACGGACTAGCGGGAGAACAGCAGATACGCAGTATTTT. It codes for CASTRRRTSGRTADTQYF.

In the case of this clonotype: A read error may produce the germline difference seen at one junction end. The rearrangement links TRBV6-4 to TRBJ2-2; D is undetermined. The CDR3 runs to 14 residues. Germline V lookup: CDR1 MRHNA, CDR2 SNTAGT. Written as DNA, the CDR3 is TGTGCCAGCAGTCCACGACGTAACAACGGGGAGCTGTTTTTT. Its protein product is CASSPRRNNGELFF.

This chain uses TRBV7-3 with TRBJ2-5, with unresolved D. V lost 1 base and J lost 4, with 13 bases in between. Per the germline V gene, CDR1 is SGHTA and CDR2 is FQGTGA. This CDR3 comprises 15 residues. This CDR3 reads CASSLSGSARETQYF. The CDR3 nucleotides are TGTGCCAGCAGCTTAAGTGGGTCAGCGAGAGAGACCCAGTACTTC.